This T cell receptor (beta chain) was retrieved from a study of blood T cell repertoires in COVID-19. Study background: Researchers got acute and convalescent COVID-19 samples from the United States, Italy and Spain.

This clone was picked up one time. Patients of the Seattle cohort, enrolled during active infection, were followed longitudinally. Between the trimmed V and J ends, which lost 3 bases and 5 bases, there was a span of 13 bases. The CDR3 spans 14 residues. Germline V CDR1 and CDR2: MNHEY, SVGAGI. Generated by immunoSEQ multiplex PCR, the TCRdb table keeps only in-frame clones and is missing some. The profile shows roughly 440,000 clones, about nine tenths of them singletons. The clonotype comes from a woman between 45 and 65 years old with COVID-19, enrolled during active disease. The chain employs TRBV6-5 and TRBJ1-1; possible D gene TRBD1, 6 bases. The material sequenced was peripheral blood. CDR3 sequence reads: CASSYLGGPTEAFF. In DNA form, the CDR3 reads TGTGCCAGCAGTTATTTGGGGGGGCCAACTGAAGCTTTCTTT.